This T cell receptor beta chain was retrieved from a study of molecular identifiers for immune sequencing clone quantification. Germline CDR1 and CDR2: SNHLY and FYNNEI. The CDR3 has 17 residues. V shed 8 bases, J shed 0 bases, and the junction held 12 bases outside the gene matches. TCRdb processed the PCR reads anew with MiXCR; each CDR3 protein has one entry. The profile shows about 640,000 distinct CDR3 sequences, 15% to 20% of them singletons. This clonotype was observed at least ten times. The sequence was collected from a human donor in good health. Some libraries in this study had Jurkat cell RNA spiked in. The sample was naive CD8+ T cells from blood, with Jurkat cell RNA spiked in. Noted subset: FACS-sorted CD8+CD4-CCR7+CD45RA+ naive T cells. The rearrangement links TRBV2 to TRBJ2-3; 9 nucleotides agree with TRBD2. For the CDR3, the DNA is TGTGCCAGCTGTCAGTGGGCTAGCGGGGTTAGCACAGATACGCAGTATTTT. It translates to CASCQWASGVSTDTQYF.